A selection of T cell receptor beta chains follows, all from one sample in a study of sequential checkpoint blockade in melanoma. Only in-frame clones appear in the TCRdb table, and some are missing; sequencing was by immunoSEQ multiplex PCR. The sample consists of over 9,500 clones, roughly 65% of them appearing once. The source was CD8+ T cells sorted from blood (inferred from file names), collected from a patient given nivolumab and ipilimumab in sequence. These receptors were taken from a human donor with melanoma. The CDR3 runs from the conserved cysteine through the conserved F or W. Each record gives: J gene, clone size, V gene, CDR3 protein. Expanded clones are given a class, and other clones once, few, many or no size at all.

>TRBJ2-1|-|TRBV7-6
CASSLGDPTSGGSYNEQFF
>TRBJ1-1|medium-sized|TRBV7-9
CASRPQGGEAFF
>TRBJ2-3|-|TRBV2
CASSESGLAGSDTQYF
>TRBJ1-4|-|TRBV9
CASSVDRDRGGEKLFF
>TRBJ2-3|-|TRBV6-6
CASTTRGGVTDTQYF
>TRBJ1-1|-|TRBV6-1
CASTLSGKGSTEAFF
>TRBJ2-7|-|TRBV30
CAWSDGQGTDDEQYF
>TRBJ2-7|-|TRBV19
CASSKGTSGGTGPAYEQYF
>TRBJ1-1|-|TRBV11-2
CASRTKGGATNTEAFF
>TRBJ2-7|-|TRBV27
CASSLLGGDLPYEQYF
>TRBJ2-3|-|TRBV29-1
CSVDGTITDTQYF
>TRBJ2-5|-|TRBV10-2
CASRPGLAGESQYF
>TRBJ2-7|-|TRBV15
CATSRDLRQHYEQYF
>TRBJ2-7|-|TRBV6-6
CASSYLQGGSGYEQYF
>TRBJ1-3|medium-sized|TRBV28
CASRIQGPGNTIYF
>TRBJ2-5|-|TRBV6-5
CASSGGASPRETQYF
>TRBJ2-7|medium-sized|TRBV28
CASRLRTGGYEQYF
>TRBJ1-1|once|TRBV28
CASSLGLGGNTEAFF
>TRBJ1-1|-|TRBV7-8
CASSPWNTEAFF
>TRBJ1-1|-|TRBV28
CASAHGGTEAFF
>TRBJ2-7|-|TRBV5-6
CASSVTGVEQYF
>TRBJ2-5|-|TRBV9
CASSVGGGPGQTQYF
>TRBJ2-6|few|TRBV5-3
CARSLAVRAGANVLTF
>TRBJ2-1|-|TRBV28
CASQPTVYNEQFF
>-|-|TRBV10-3
CAISESPGIEQYF
>TRBJ1-2|few|TRBV28
CASSPQLEGPNYGYTF
>TRBJ2-7|-|TRBV28
CASSFSYEQYF